These 27 T cell receptor beta chains came from one sample sequenced in a study of blood T cell repertoires in COVID-19. Produced via immunoSEQ multiplex PCR; TCRdb's table is partial and in-frame only. The sample lists about 210,000 clones; about 83% were seen once. Sequencing used peripheral blood. The receptors here all came from a man aged 45 to 65 with active or convalescent COVID-19.

The chain joins TRBV3-1 (or the pseudogene TRBV3-2) to TRBJ2-1; maybe TRBD1 (5 bases). This CDR3 is built from 14 residues. V shed 5 bases and J shed 12 bases, with 20 bases lying between them. Looked up from germline, CDR1 is LGHDT and CDR2 is YNNKEL (reference sequence). The chain's CDR3 is CASSGANNNERQFF. The CDR3 bases are TGTGCCAGCAGCGGGGCGAACAACAATGAGCGGCAGTTCTTC.

The V gene is TRBV7-9, the J gene TRBJ2-2, with TRBD2 matching over 9 bases. The germline V gene has CDR1 SEHNR and CDR2 FQNEAQ (reference sequence). Losses at the gene ends were 6 bases for V and 1 base for J; bases not matched to a gene: 15. The CDR3 is 19 residues long. For the CDR3, the DNA is TGTGCCAGCAGGTTACCGGGACATCCAGCGGGAGGGAACACCGGGGAGCTGTTTTTT. This gives the protein CASRLPGHPAGGNTGELFF.

The chain recombines TRBV11-3 with TRBJ2-7; 10 nucleotides line up with TRBD2. The junction had 10 bases not matched to a gene; V was cut back by 2 bases and J by 6 bases. The V gene's germline CDR1 is SGHNT and CDR2 YENEEA. The CDR3 totals 16 residues. In nucleotides, the CDR3 is TGTGCCAGCAGCTTATCCCCTAGCGGGAGACTCTCCGAGCAGTACTTC. This sequence encodes CASSLSPSGRLSEQYF.

This clone was observed a few times. The rearrangement links TRBV3-1 (or the pseudogene TRBV3-2) to TRBJ1-2, with no clear D. V was cut by 3 bases and J by 5 bases, with 10 bases left in between. The germline V gene has CDR1 LGHDT and CDR2 YNNKEL (reference sequence). This CDR3 contains 13 residues. The CDR3 loop is CASSQLKLYGYTF. The CDR3 region has the DNA TGTGCCAGCAGCCAGCTCAAACTTTATGGCTACACCTTC.

This chain links TRBV9 with TRBJ1-4; D unclear. V gave up 0 bases and J gave up 5 bases, with 5 bases separating them. CDR1 is SGDLS and CDR2 is YYNGEE in the germline V gene. This CDR3 is 13 amino acids long. CDR3 nucleotide sequence: TGTGCCAGCAGCGTAGGAGGGAATGAAAAACTGTTTTTT. The encoded protein is CASSVGGNEKLFF.

The J gene is TRBJ1-6, the V gene TRBV28; D is possibly TRBD1 (6 bases). Germline CDR1 is MDHEN and CDR2 is SYDVKM. V lost 6 bases, J lost 0 bases, and 12 bases lay in between. The CDR3 contains 16 residues. CDR3 in DNA: TGTGCCAGCAGACCGACAGGTTCCTCCTATAATTCACCCCTCCACTTT. This codes for CASRPTGSSYNSPLHF.

V usage is TRBV11-2 and J usage is TRBJ2-2; TRBD2 matches at 8 bases. Unmatched junction bases numbered 3, after V lost 0 bases and J lost 15 bases. Germline CDR1 reads SGHAT; CDR2 reads FQNNGV. This CDR3 is built from 12 residues. CDR3 sequence reads: CASSLDRGGLFF. The CDR3 DNA sequence: TGTGCCAGCAGCTTAGATCGGGGGGGGTTGTTTTTT.

The chain uses TRBV2 and TRBJ2-2, with TRBD2 identical over 11 bases. CDR1 is SNHLY and CDR2 is FYNNEI in the germline V gene. This CDR3 comprises 18 residues. The ends lost 4 bases at V and 4 bases at J; junction bases unmatched: 11. CDR3 residues: CASSARTSGSAGTGELFF. CDR3 coding DNA: TGTGCCAGCAGTGCTCGTACTAGCGGGAGTGCTGGCACCGGGGAGCTGTTTTTT.

The CDR3 coding sequence is TGTGCCAGCAGCGGAGGACAGGTCGCATCCTACGAGCAGTACTTC. Its translation is CASSGGQVASYEQYF. This rearrangement joins TRBV6-2 or TRBV6-3 to TRBJ2-7, with TRBD1 identical over 7 bases. CDR1 MNHEY and CDR2 SVGEGT come from the germline V gene. V lost 6 bases and J lost 1; bases outside the gene matches: 9. The CDR3 totals 15 residues.

A single count supports this clone. The V and J genes are TRBV10-3 and TRBJ1-1; D possibly corresponds to TRBD1 (6 bases). The CDR3 length is 14 residues. V was clipped by 6 bases and J by 0 bases, with 11 bases between them. CDR1 is ENHRY, CDR2 SYGVKD, per germline. The CDR3 DNA is TGTGCCATCAGGCAGACAGGATTGAACACTGAAGCTTTCTTT. Protein: CAIRQTGLNTEAFF.

This clone came up once. The CDR3 sequence: CASSLGAGGEQFF. For the CDR3, the DNA is TGTGCCAGCAGCTTGGGGGCCGGCGGGGAGCAGTTCTTC. The chain uses TRBV11-3 and TRBJ2-1, with D perhaps TRBD1 (6 bases). V dropped 3 bases and J dropped 10 bases, with 13 bases sitting between them. CDR1 and CDR2 (germline): SGHNT, YENEEA. CDR3 length: 13 residues. The full variable domain, with the rest looked up from reference TRBV11-3 and TRBJ2-1, is EAGVVQSPRYKIIEKKQPVAFWCNPISGHNTLYWYLQNLGQGPELLIRYENEEAVDDSQLPKDRFSAERLKGVDSTLKIQPAELGDSAVYLCASSLGAGGEQFFGPGTRLTVL.

V and J are TRBV11-3 and TRBJ2-2; D unclear. Germline CDR1 and CDR2: SGHNT and YENEEA. V was cut by 4 bases and J by 7 bases, with 10 bases left in between. CDR3 length equals 13 residues. The CDR3 loop is CASSSQRNGELFF. As DNA, the CDR3 is TGTGCCAGCAGCTCCCAGCGTAACGGGGAGCTGTTTTTT.

The gene calls are TRBV6-6 and TRBJ2-3; 13 bases align to TRBD2. After removal of 5 bases from V and 2 bases from J, the junction contained 10 bases not matched to a gene. Germline values: CDR1 MNHNY, CDR2 SVGAGI (reference sequence). The length of the CDR3 is 18 residues. The CDR3 nucleotides are TGTGCCAGCAGTCACGGGACTAGCGGGATGGGTGTCACAGATACGCAGTATTTT. Encoded protein: CASSHGTSGMGVTDTQYF.

In its sample, this clone was seen a few times. The chain is built from TRBV5-4 and TRBJ2-2; no definite D call. Trimming removed 0 bases from V and 2 bases from J, with 5 bases in between. This CDR3 has 14 residues. CDR1 and CDR2 from the germline V gene are SGHNT and YYREEE (reference sequence). The CDR3 is CASSLEHNTGELFF. The CDR3 nucleotides read TGTGCCAGCAGCTTGGAGCATAACACCGGGGAGCTGTTTTTT.

This chain links TRBV28 with TRBJ2-7, with D possibly being TRBD2 (5 bases). This CDR3 is 13 amino acids long. CDR1 is MDHEN, CDR2 SYDVKM, per germline. Trimming shortened V by 6 bases and J by 4 bases, and 13 bases separated the two germline ends. The DNA of the CDR3 is TGTGCCAGCAGCCGGAGGAAGGTGTACGAGCAGTACTTC. Translating gives CASSRRKVYEQYF.

This clone was detected a few times. The rearrangement uses TRBV24-1 and TRBJ2-2; perhaps TRBD2 as D (5 bases). Between the trimmed V and J ends, which lost 5 bases and 3 bases, there was a span of 12 bases. This CDR3 has 15 residues. CDR1 and CDR2 from the germline V gene are KGHDR and SFDVKD. The CDR3 DNA follows: TGTGCCACCAGTGCCCGCGCCGGGGACACCGGGGAGCTGTTTTTT. It encodes CATSARAGDTGELFF.

The chain employs TRBV18 and TRBJ2-3; TRBD2 matches at 8 bases. Per germline, CDR1 KGHSH and CDR2 LQKENI. V shed 3 bases and J 3 bases; nucleotides not matched to a gene: 5. The CDR3 contains 15 residues. CDR3 DNA sequence: TGTGCCAGCTCACCCTACTTAGCGGGAACAGATACGCAGTATTTT. It codes for CASSPYLAGTDTQYF.

The chain has TRBV6-6 and TRBJ1-5; the D is unclear. The CDR3 has 13 amino acids. Trimming removed 7 bases from V and 7 bases from J, with 14 bases in between. Germline-derived CDR1 and CDR2 are MNHNY and SVGAGI (reference sequence). CDR3: CASTERAGQPQHF. CDR3 nucleotides: TGTGCCAGCACTGAGAGGGCGGGACAGCCCCAGCATTTT.

The V and J genes are TRBV5-5 and TRBJ1-4, with D unclear. The CDR3 has 15 residues. With 4 bases removed from V and 8 bases from J, the gap between germline ends came to 18 bases. Germline V gives CDR1 SGHKS, CDR2 YYEKEE (reference sequence). The CDR3 is CASSPQRSPGEKLFF. In nucleotides, the CDR3 is TGTGCCAGCAGCCCTCAACGTTCCCCGGGGGAAAAACTGTTTTTT. Looking up the rest from reference TRBV5-5 and TRBJ1-4 gives the full variable domain: DAGVTQSPTHLIKTRGQQVTLRCSPISGHKSVSWYQQVLGQGPQFIFQYYEKEERGRGNFPDRFSARQFPNYSSELNVNALLLGDSALYLCASSPQRSPGEKLFFGSGTQLSVL.

This sequence joins TRBV6-5 and TRBJ2-1; tentatively, D is TRBD2 (5 bases). This CDR3 contains 12 residues. V was cut by 7 bases and J by 15 bases, with 19 bases left in between. Germline-derived CDR1 and CDR2 are MNHEY and SVGAGI. In nucleotides, the CDR3 is TGTGCCAGCACGGGGATGGATGATTTAATGTTCTTC. This codes for CASTGMDDLMFF.

The V and J genes are TRBV5-1 and TRBJ2-7, with 7 bases aligning to TRBD2. Germline CDR1 reads SGHRS; CDR2 reads YFSETQ. The CDR3 loop spans 16 amino acids. V dropped 4 bases and J dropped 0; count of bases not matched to a gene: 10. The CDR3 region is CASSPSTSEPSYEQYF. The CDR3 DNA follows: TGCGCCAGCAGCCCCTCCACTAGCGAACCCTCCTACGAGCAGTACTTC.

DNA for the CDR3: TGTGCCAGCAGCGCCGGAATGACAGGGGCCCTCTACGAGCAGTACTTC. This translates into CASSAGMTGALYEQYF. V usage is TRBV9 and J usage is TRBJ2-7, with 8 positions matching TRBD1. Losses at the gene ends were 3 bases for V and 3 bases for J; bases not matched to a gene: 11. The CDR3 has 16 residues. The germline V gene encodes CDR1 SGDLS and CDR2 YYNGEE. The full variable domain, its missing parts supplied by reference TRBV9 and TRBJ2-7, is DSGVTQTPKHLITATGQRVTLRCSPRSGDLSVYWYQQSLDQGLQFLIQYYNGEERAKGNILERFSAQQFPDLHSELNLSSLELGDSALYFCASSAGMTGALYEQYFGPGTRLTVT.

In this sample, this clone turned up a few times. In DNA form, the CDR3 reads TGTGCCAGCAGCTTCTTTAGCGGGAGGGTTAGCCCCGAGCAGTACTTC. Its protein product is CASSFFSGRVSPEQYF. The V call is TRBV7-8, the J call TRBJ2-7; TRBD2 aligns across 11 bases. This CDR3 has 16 residues. The germline CDR1 and CDR2 sequences are SGHVS and FQNEAQ. With 3 bases clipped from V and 6 bases from J, the junction kept 10 bases outside the gene matches.

The V call is TRBV13, the J call TRBJ1-2, with D perhaps TRBD1 (5 bases). Germline assignment: CDR1 PRHDT and CDR2 FYEKMQ (reference sequence). The CDR3 is made up of 14 amino acids. The ends were cut back, 1 base at V and 7 bases at J, with 13 bases in the middle. This chain's CDR3 is CASSLDRRGSGYTF. The CDR3 DNA reads as TGTGCCAGCAGCTTAGACAGGAGGGGTTCTGGCTACACCTTC.

The chain is built from TRBV19 and TRBJ1-6; 7 positions agree with TRBD1. V lost 7 bases, J lost 9 bases, and 12 bases stayed unmatched. The CDR3 covers 15 residues. Germline V lookup: CDR1 LNHDA, CDR2 SQIVND (reference sequence). CDR3 in amino acids: CASTTVGRGSSPLHF. In DNA form, the CDR3 reads TGTGCCAGTACTACGGTCGGCAGGGGGTCTTCACCCCTCCACTTT.

This clone was found once. The V and J genes are TRBV4-3 and TRBJ1-4, with 12 nucleotides matching TRBD1. The junction had 8 bases not matched to a gene; V was cut back by 4 bases and J by 8 bases. Germline V gene lookup returns CDR1 LGHNA and CDR2 YSLEER. The CDR3 loop spans 16 amino acids. CDR3 amino acids: CASSPGQGALEEKLFF. The CDR3 DNA sequence: TGCGCCAGCAGCCCGGGACAGGGGGCCCTGGAGGAAAAACTGTTTTTT.

The J gene is TRBJ2-1, the V gene TRBV11-2; 7 bases map to TRBD2. Germline CDR1 reads SGHAT; CDR2 reads FQNNGV. V lost 5 bases and J lost 6; bases outside the gene matches: 7. The CDR3 sequence is 14 residues long. The CDR3 region is CASSPQAGTNEQFF. The CDR3 DNA reads TGTGCCAGCAGCCCTCAAGCGGGAACCAATGAGCAGTTCTTC.